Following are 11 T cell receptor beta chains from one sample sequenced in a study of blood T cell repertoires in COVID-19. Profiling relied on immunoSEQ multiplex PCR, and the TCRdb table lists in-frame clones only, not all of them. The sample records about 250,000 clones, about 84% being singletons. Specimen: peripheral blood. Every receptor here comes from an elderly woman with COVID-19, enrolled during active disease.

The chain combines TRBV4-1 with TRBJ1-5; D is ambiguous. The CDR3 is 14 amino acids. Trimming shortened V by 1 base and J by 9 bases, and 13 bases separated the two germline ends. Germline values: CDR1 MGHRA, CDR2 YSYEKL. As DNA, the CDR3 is TGCGCCAGCAGCCAAGGGGCAGATATCATGCCCCAGCATTTT. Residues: CASSQGADIMPQHF.

DNA of the CDR3: TGTGCCAGCAGCTGGACAGGGCATCCCGCCTACGAGCAGTACTTC. Protein product: CASSWTGHPAYEQYF. The chain links TRBV6-5 to TRBJ2-7; 8 bases fit TRBD1. CDR3 size: 15 residues. Germline lookup yields CDR1 MNHEY and CDR2 SVGAGI. V lost 6 bases and J lost 2; bases outside the gene matches: 9.

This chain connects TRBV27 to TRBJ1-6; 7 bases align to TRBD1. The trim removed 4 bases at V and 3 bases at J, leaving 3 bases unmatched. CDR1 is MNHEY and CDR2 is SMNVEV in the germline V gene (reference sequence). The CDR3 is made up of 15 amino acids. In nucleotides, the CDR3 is TGTGCCAGCAGTTCACAGGGGTTCTATAATTCACCCCTCCACTTT. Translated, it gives CASSSQGFYNSPLHF.

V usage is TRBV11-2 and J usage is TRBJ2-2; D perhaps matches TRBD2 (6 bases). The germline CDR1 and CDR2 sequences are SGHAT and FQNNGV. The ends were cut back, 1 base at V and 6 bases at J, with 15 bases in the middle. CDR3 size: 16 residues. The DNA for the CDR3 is TGTGCCAGCAGCTTAGTGCCGGGGGTGTCGGCCGGGGAGCTGTTTTTT. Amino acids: CASSLVPGVSAGELFF.

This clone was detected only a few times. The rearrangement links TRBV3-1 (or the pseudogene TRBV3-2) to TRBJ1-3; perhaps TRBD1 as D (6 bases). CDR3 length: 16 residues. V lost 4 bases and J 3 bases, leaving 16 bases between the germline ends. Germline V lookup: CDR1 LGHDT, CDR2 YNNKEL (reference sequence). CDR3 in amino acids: CASSLHGTRFGNTIYF. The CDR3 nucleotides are TGTGCCAGCAGCCTTCACGGGACACGGTTTGGAAACACCATATATTTT.

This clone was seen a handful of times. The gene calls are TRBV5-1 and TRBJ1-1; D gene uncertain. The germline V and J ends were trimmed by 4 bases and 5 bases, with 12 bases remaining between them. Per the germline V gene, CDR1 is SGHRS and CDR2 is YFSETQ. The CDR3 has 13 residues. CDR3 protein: CASSRGAFTEAFF. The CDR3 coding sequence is TGCGCCAGCAGCCGGGGAGCCTTTACTGAAGCTTTCTTT.

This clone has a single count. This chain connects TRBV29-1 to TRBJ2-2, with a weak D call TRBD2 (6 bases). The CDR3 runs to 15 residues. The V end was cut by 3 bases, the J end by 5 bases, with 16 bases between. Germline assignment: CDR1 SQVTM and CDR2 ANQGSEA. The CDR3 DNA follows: TGCAGCGTTGACGGAGGGCGGGGTGGTACCGGGGAGCTGTTTTTT. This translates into CSVDGGRGGTGELFF.

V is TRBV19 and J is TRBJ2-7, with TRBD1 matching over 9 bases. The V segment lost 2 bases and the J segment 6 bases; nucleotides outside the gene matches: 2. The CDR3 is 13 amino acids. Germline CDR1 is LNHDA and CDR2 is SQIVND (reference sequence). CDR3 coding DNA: TGTGCCAGTAGTATACCGACAGGGGGCGAGCAGTACTTC. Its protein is CASSIPTGGEQYF.

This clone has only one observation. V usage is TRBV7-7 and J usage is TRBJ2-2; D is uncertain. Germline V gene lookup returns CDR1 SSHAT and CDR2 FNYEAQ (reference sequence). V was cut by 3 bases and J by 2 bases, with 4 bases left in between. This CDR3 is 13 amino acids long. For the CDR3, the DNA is TGTGCCAGCAGCTTGCTAAACACCGGGGAGCTGTTTTTT. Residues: CASSLLNTGELFF.

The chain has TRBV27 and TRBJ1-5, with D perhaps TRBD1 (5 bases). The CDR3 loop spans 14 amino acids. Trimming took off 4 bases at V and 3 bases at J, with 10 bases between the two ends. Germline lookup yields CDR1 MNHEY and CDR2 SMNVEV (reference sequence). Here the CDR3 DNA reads TGTGCCAGCAGTTCGGACACCTTCAATCAGCCCCAGCATTTT. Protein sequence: CASSSDTFNQPQHF.

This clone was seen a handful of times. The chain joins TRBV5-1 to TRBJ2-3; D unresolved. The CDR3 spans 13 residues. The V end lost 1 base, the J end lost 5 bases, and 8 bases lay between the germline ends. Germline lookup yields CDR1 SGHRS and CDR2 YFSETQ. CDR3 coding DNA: TGCGCCAGCAGCTTGTACTTGGTAGATACGCAGTATTTT. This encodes CASSLYLVDTQYF. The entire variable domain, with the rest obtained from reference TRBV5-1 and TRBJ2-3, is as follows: KAGVTQTPRYLIKTRGQQVTLSCSPISGHRSVSWYQQTPGQGLQFLFEYFSETQRNKGNFPGRFSGRQFSNSRSEMNVSTLELGDSALYLCASSLYLVDTQYFGPGTRLTVL.